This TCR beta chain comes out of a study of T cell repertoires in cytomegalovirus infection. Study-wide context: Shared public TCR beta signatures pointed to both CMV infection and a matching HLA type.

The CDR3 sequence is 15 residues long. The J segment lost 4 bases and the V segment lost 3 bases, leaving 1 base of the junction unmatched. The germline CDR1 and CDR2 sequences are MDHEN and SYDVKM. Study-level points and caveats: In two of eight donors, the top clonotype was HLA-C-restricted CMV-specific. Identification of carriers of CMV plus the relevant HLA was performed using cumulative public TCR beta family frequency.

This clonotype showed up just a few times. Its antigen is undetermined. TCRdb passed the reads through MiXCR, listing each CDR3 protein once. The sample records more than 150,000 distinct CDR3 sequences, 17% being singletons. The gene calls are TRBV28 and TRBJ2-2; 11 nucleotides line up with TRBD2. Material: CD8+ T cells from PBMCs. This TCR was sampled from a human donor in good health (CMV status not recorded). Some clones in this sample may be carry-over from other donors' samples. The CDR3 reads CASSFGLAGTGELFF. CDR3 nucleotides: TGTGCCAGCAGTTTTGGACTAGCGGGCACCGGGGAGCTGTTTTTT.